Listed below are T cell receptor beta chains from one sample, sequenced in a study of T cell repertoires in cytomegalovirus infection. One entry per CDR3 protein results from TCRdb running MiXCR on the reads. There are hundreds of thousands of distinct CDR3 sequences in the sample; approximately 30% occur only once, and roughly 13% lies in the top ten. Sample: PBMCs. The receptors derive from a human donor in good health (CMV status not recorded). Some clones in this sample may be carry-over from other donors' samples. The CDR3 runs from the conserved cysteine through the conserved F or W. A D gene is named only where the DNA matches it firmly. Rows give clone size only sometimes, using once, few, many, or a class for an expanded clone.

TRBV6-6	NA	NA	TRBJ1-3	TGTGCCAGCAATTACCTCGACACCATATATTTT	CASNYLDTIYF
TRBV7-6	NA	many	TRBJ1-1	TGTGCCAGCAGCTTACTCAGCGTAGGGACGGACACTGAAGCTTTCTTT	CASSLLSVGTDTEAFF
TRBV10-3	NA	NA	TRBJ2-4	TGTGCCATCAGTGAGTCGGGTTCAGGGGAGAGCTTTCAGTACTTC	CAISESGSGESFQYF
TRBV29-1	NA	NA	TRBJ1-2	TGCAGCGTTGACCAACATGGCTACACCTTC	CSVDQHGYTF
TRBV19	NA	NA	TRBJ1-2	TGTGCCAGTAGTGCCACAGCGTATGTAGGCTACACCTTC	CASSATAYVGYTF
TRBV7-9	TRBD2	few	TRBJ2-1	TGTGCCAGCAGCTCATTAGCGGGGGGGCCCTACAATGAGCAGTTCTTC	CASSSLAGGPYNEQFF
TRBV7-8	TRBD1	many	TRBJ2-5	TGTGCCAGCAGCTCGCCACAGGGGGTAGAAGAGACCCAGTACTTC	CASSSPQGVEETQYF
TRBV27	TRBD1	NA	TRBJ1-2	TGTGCCAGCAGTCTGACCGGGACAGGGTCAAGAACCTATGGCTACACCTTC	CASSLTGTGSRTYGYTF
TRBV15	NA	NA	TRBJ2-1	TGTGCCACCAGCAGAGATCTCGAGTTCTACAATGAGCAGTTCTTC	CATSRDLEFYNEQFF
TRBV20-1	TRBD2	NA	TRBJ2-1	TGCAGTGCTAGAGATACTTACGGAGCGGGGCTCAATGAGCAGTTCTTC	CSARDTYGAGLNEQFF
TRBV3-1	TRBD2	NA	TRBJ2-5	TGTGCCAGCAGCCAAGAGAGTAAGACTAGCGGGCGTAAAGAGACCCAGTACTTC	CASSQESKTSGRKETQYF
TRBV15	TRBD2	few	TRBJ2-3	TGTGCCACCAGCAGAGGATCAACTAGCGGCTCAGATACGCAGTATTTT	CATSRGSTSGSDTQYF
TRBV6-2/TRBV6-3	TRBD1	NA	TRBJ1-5	TGTGCCAGCAGTTACCTCGACAGGGGACGCGGTAGCAATCAGCCCCAGCATTTT	CASSYLDRGRGSNQPQHF
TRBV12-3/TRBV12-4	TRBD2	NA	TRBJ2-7	TGTGCCAGCAGTAAGAGACGGGAGGGCAGGGGCTATCGCGAGCAGTACTTC	CASSKRREGRGYREQYF
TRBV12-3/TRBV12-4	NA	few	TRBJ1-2	TGTGCCAGCAGTCAAACAGGGTTACCTAACTATGGCTACACCTTC	CASSQTGLPNYGYTF
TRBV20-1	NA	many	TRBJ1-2	TGCAGTGCTAGGGTCGCGGGGGCAGGTGGCTACACCTTC	CSARVAGAGGYTF
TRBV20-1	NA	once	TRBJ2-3	TGCAGTGCGCAATTTCTAGCTCTCCGGGATACGCAGTATTTT	CSAQFLALRDTQYF
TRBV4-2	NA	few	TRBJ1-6	TGTGCCAGCAGCCAAGATCTAAGGCTTTCCCCCTCAGATTCACCCCTCCACTTT	CASSQDLRLSPSDSPLHF
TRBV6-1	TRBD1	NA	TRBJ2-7	TGTGCCAGCAGATGGGGACAGGGACGAGAGCAGTACTTC	CASRWGQGREQYF
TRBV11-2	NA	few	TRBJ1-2	TGTGCCAGCAGCTCCTTAGGGGACTATGGCTACACCTTC	CASSSLGDYGYTF
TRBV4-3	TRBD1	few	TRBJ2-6	TGCGCCAGCAGCCAAGATGATGGGACAGGGGGAGCTGGGGCCAACGTCCTGACTTTC	CASSQDDGTGGAGANVLTF
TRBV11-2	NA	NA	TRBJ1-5	TGTGCCAGCAGCCCCCGTGGATCGGGGGGTGGACAGCCCCAGCATTTT	CASSPRGSGGGQPQHF
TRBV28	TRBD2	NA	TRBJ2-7	TGTGCCAGGCTCTTAAGGACAAGCGGGGACGGGAGCTCCTACGAGCAGTACTTC	CARLLRTSGDGSSYEQYF
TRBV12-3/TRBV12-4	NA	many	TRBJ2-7	TGTGCCAGCAGTTCCCCACCCTACGAGCAGTACTTC	CASSSPPYEQYF
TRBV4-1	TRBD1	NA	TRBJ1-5	TGTGCCACCAGCTGGACAGGGGCCAATCAGCCCCAGCATTTT	CATSWTGANQPQHF
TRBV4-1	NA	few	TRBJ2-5	TGCGCCAGCAGCCAAGGGCGAGGAAGAGAGACCCAGTACTTC	CASSQGRGRETQYF
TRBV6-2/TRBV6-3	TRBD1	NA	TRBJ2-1	TGTGCCAGCGGCTACAGGGGGAGCTTCTACAATGAGCAGTTCTTC	CASGYRGSFYNEQFF
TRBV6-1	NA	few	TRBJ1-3	TGTGCCAGCAGTGGCCCCTCACTGAGCTCTGGAAACACCATATATTTT	CASSGPSLSSGNTIYF
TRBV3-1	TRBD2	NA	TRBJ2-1	TGTGCCAGCAGCCAAGGGGGACGTAGCGGGGTATACAATGAGCAGTTCTTC	CASSQGGRSGVYNEQFF
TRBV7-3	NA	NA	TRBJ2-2	TGTGCCAGCAGCTTACCCGTGACAGGCGCCGCCGGGGAGCTGTTTTTT	CASSLPVTGAAGELFF
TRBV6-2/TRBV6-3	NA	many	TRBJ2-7	TGTGCCAGCAGACCTACGGTTGGTAGGGGTGGCTACGAGCAGTACTTC	CASRPTVGRGGYEQYF
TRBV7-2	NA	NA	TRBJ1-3	TGTGCCAGCACTTCCTCCAGCTTCTCTGGAAACACCATATATTTT	CASTSSSFSGNTIYF
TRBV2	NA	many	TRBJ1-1	TGTGCCAGCAGTGGCAGTGGTAGAGGATTAGTGGACACTGAAGCTTTCTTT	CASSGSGRGLVDTEAFF
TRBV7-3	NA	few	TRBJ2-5	TGTGCCAGCAGCTTGACAGGAATAACTGTTGGGGAGACCCAGTACTTC	CASSLTGITVGETQYF
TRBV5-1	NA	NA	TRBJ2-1	TGCGCCAGCAGCTTCCAAGGTAGGGGAGGATACAATGAGCAGTTCTTC	CASSFQGRGGYNEQFF
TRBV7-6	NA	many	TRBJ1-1	TGTGCCAGCAGCCTCTTGGAGGACCCTGAAGCTTTCTTT	CASSLLEDPEAFF
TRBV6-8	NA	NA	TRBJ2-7	TGTGCCAGCAGTGCTTCGGGGTCCTACGAGCAGTACTTC	CASSASGSYEQYF
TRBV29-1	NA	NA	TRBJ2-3	TGCAGCGTTGAAGAGGGCAGGGGAGCAGATACGCAGTATTTT	CSVEEGRGADTQYF
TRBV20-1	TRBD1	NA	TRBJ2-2	TGCAGTGCGCCCGGGACAGGGGGCGCTGAGTGGAACACCGGGGAGCTGTTTTTT	CSAPGTGGAEWNTGELFF
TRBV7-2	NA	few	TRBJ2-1	TGTGCCAGCAGCTTAAGGGCGGCAAGCTCCTACAATGAGCAGTTCTTC	CASSLRAASSYNEQFF
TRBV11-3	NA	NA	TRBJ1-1	TGTGCCAGCAGCTCACAGGGAAAGGGGGGTGAAGCTTTCTTT	CASSSQGKGGEAFF
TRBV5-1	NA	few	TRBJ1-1	TGCGCCAGCAGCTTGAGCCTGATTAAGGATGAAGCTTTCTTT	CASSLSLIKDEAFF
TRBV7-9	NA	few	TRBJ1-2	TGTGCCAGCAGCTTAACAGAAAGCAACTATGGCTACACCTTC	CASSLTESNYGYTF
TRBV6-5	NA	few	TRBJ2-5	TGTGCCAGCAGTCCAGGGACGTCCCAAGAGACCCAGTACTTC	CASSPGTSQETQYF
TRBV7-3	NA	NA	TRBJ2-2	TGTGACAGCAGCTTGGGGCGCGGGGAGCTGTTTTTT	CDSSLGRGELFF
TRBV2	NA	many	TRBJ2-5	TGTGCTAGCAGCGGCGGGCTCCAAGAGACCCAGTACTTC	CASSGGLQETQYF
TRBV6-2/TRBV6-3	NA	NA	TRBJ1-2	TGTGCCAGCAGTTACGGAGGGCACAATGGCTACACCTTC	CASSYGGHNGYTF
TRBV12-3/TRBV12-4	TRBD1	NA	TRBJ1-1	TGTGCCAGCAGACTCGACAGGGGGCTCACTGAAGCTTTCTTT	CASRLDRGLTEAFF
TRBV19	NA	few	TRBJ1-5	TGTGCCAGTAGTGAGGGGAACCGTGGCAATCAGCCCCAGCATTTT	CASSEGNRGNQPQHF
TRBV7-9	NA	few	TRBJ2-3	TGTGCCAGCAGCCCCCCACTAGGGCAGGAAGTTACAGATACGCAGTATTTT	CASSPPLGQEVTDTQYF
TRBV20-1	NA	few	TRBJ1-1	TGCAGTGCTAGATTGTGGGACACTGAAGCTTTCTTT	CSARLWDTEAFF
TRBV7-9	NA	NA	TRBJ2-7	TGTGCCAGCAGCTCCATCTCAAACGAGCAGTACTTC	CASSSISNEQYF